The 9 T cell receptor beta chains given below trace back to one sample, sequenced in a study of Tregs in tolerant kidney transplant recipients. The assay was immunoSEQ multiplex PCR, and TCRdb's table has in-frame clones only and misses some. This table has about 94,000 clones, 93% appearing once. The sample was CD4+ T cells from blood, taken before the transplant. The receptors shown here come from a human donor who received a combined kidney and bone marrow transplant.

The rearrangement joins TRBV4-3 to TRBJ2-7, with 12 nucleotides matching TRBD2. V was pared by 6 bases and J by 3 bases, with 12 bases of the junction left unmatched. The CDR3 is made up of 17 amino acids. The germline gives CDR1 LGHNA, CDR2 YSLEER. For the CDR3, the DNA is TGCGCCAGCAGTCAGGGACTAGCGGGCCAACAAGGCTACGAGCAGTACTTC. It codes for CASSQGLAGQQGYEQYF.

The chain has TRBV6-5 and TRBJ1-2; D remains ambiguous. V was pared by 5 bases and J by 4 bases, with 14 bases between. The germline gives CDR1 MNHEY, CDR2 SVGAGI. CDR3 size: 14 residues. As DNA, the CDR3 is TGTGCCAGCAGTCCGCGAGGGTCTTTCTATGGCTACACCTTC. The encoded protein is CASSPRGSFYGYTF.

The CDR3 loop reads CASSRNGVKNIQYF. DNA for the CDR3: TGTGCCAGCAGTAGGAACGGGGTGAAAAACATTCAGTACTTC. The chain recombines TRBV2 with TRBJ2-4; TRBD2 is a possible D gene (5 bases). This CDR3 has 14 amino acids. Trimming removed 5 bases at V and 4 bases at J, with 12 bases between. Per the germline V gene, CDR1 is SNHLY and CDR2 is FYNNEI. The full variable domain, rest sourced from reference TRBV2 and TRBJ2-4, is EPEVTQTPSHQVTQMGQEVILRCVPISNHLYFYWYRQILGQKVEFLVSFYNNEISEKSEIFDDQFSVERPDGSNFTLKIRSTKLEDSAMYFCASSRNGVKNIQYFGAGTRLSVL.

The chain couples TRBV10-3 to TRBJ1-5; the D is unclear. The germline CDR1 and CDR2 sequences are ENHRY and SYGVKD. V lost 0 bases and J 9 bases, leaving 9 bases between the germline ends. This CDR3 contains 13 residues. The CDR3 region is CAISESGERPQHF. In DNA, the CDR3 is TGTGCCATCAGTGAGTCCGGTGAGAGGCCCCAGCATTTT.

The chain has TRBV5-1 and TRBJ2-2; 8 positions match TRBD2. Germline loops: CDR1 SGHRS, CDR2 YFSETQ. The CDR3 extends over 15 amino acids. J lost 3 bases, V lost 0 bases, and 1 base had no gene match. The CDR3 DNA follows: TGCGCCAGCAGCTTGGACGGGGGGGACACCGGGGAGCTGTTTTTT. Its protein product is CASSLDGGDTGELFF.

This sequence joins TRBV5-6 and TRBJ1-2; possible D gene TRBD1, 6 bases. The CDR3 has 14 amino acids. The V end was cut by 4 bases, the J end by 8 bases, with 18 bases between. The germline V gene has CDR1 SGHDT and CDR2 YYEEEE. The CDR3 here is CASSRRGGLGGYTF. CDR3 DNA sequence: TGTGCCAGCAGCCGGAGGGGGGGCCTTGGCGGCTACACCTTC. Full variable domain (outside the CDR3, taken from reference TRBV5-6 and TRBJ1-2): DAGVTQSPTHLIKTRGQQVTLRCSPKSGHDTVSWYQQALGQGPQFIFQYYEEEERQRGNFPDRFSGHQFPNYSSELNVNALLLGDSALYLCASSRRGGLGGYTFGSGTRLTVV.

The V and J genes are TRBV2 and TRBJ2-3; TRBD2 aligns across 15 bases. The V and J ends lost 4 bases and 5 bases, in that order; junction bases with no gene match: 7. The CDR3 is made up of 17 amino acids. The germline V gene has CDR1 SNHLY and CDR2 FYNNEI. Here the CDR3 reads CASSAGTSGGPLDTQYF. DNA of the CDR3: TGTGCCAGCAGTGCCGGGACTAGCGGGGGGCCATTAGATACGCAGTATTTT.

This rearrangement joins TRBV29-1 to TRBJ2-2, with D perhaps matching TRBD1 (6 bases). There are 14 residues in the CDR3. Trimming took off 5 bases at V and 0 bases at J, with 10 bases between the two ends. The germline V gene has CDR1 SQVTM and CDR2 ANQGSEA. Written as DNA, the CDR3 is TGCAGCGTTTTGACAGGCTCGAACACCGGGGAGCTGTTTTTT. Translation: CSVLTGSNTGELFF.

The V call is TRBV7-2, the J call TRBJ1-5, with D tentatively TRBD1 (6 bases). CDR1 is SGHTA and CDR2 is FQGNSA in the germline V gene. The CDR3 spans 16 residues. Trimming cost V 6 bases and J 7 bases, with 22 bases left between them. The CDR3 here is CASRQWAGEGKQPQHF. The CDR3 DNA reads TGTGCCAGCAGACAATGGGCAGGGGAGGGAAAACAGCCCCAGCATTTT.